This TCR beta chain is drawn from a study of shared clonotypes between healthy human individuals. CDR1 and CDR2 (germline): MDHEN, SYDVKM. This CDR3 is built from 14 residues. J was trimmed by 6 bases and V by 5 bases; bases with no gene match: 8. The table lists this clone with a few counts. Every subset's genomic DNA went evenly onto several immunoSEQ plates. Sequencing used immunoSEQ multiplex PCR; TCRdb keeps in-frame clones, though not all of them. This table has about 1 million clones, under 80% appearing once. The sequence was obtained from a man between 18 and 29 years old in good health. The rearrangement joins TRBV28 to TRBJ2-3; 7 positions match TRBD2. The source material was memory CD4+ T cells sorted from blood. As to subset: CD45RA-negative fraction. The CDR3 DNA reads TGTGCCAGCAGTCCCATCTGGGGAGGGGATACGCAGTATTTT. Translated, it gives CASSPIWGGDTQYF.